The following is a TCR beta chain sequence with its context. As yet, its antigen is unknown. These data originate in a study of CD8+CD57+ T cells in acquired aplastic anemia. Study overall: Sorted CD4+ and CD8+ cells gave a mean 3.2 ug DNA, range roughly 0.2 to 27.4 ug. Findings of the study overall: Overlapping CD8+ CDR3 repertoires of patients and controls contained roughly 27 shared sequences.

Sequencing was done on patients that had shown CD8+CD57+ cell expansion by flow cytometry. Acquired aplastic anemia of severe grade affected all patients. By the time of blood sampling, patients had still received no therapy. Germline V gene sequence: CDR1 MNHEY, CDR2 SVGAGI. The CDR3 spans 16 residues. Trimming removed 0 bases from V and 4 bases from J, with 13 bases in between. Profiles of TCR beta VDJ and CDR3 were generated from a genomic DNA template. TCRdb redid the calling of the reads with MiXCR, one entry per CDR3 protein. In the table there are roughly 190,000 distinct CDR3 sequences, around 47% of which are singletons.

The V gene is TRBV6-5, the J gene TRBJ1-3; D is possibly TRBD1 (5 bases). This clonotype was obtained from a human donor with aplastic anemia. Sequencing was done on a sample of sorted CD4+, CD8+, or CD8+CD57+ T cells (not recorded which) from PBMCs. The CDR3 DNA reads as TGTGCCAGCAGTTACTCACGACAGAGACCCGGAAACACCATATATTTT. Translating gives CASSYSRQRPGNTIYF.